The source of this T cell receptor beta chain is a study of blood T cell repertoires in COVID-19. In the study overall: Material from acute and convalescent COVID-19 was sourced from the United States, Italy and Spain. Sources were T cells, B-cell-depleted T cells, or PBMCs; the material itself was cDNA or gDNA.

CDR3 length: 11 amino acids. V was cut by 4 bases and J by 6 bases, with 7 bases left in between. Germline lookup yields CDR1 MNHEY and CDR2 SVGEGT. Per the original data handling: From reference gene primer amplification, estimates of nucleated cell counts were derived. TCRdb's copy holds only in-frame clones and misses some; the assay was immunoSEQ multiplex PCR. The V and J calls and the clone size are those of that table, but D and trimming were determined from the DNA. Here the sample spans about 69,000 clones, 79% being singletons. This clone was seen once. The clonotype was recovered from a human donor in a cohort sampled during active COVID-19. Sequencing was carried out using peripheral blood. The chain carries TRBV6-2 or TRBV6-3 and TRBJ2-7; a possible D gene is TRBD2 (5 bases). The CDR3 DNA follows: TGTGCCAGCAGTTCCGGGGTCGAGCAGTACTTC. This encodes CASSSGVEQYF.